Each of the 26 T cell receptor beta chains below was sequenced from the same sample in a study of T cell clonality in common variable immunodeficiency. Clones were sequenced by immunoSEQ multiplex PCR, and TCRdb holds only the in-frame ones, with some missing. The sample has 30,000 to 40,000 clones, none seen only once. The sequenced sample consisted of peripheral blood mononuclear cells. The source is a person between 18 and 70 years old in good health.

This clone was recorded at least ten times. The read ends 3 residues before the CDR3 terminus; that terminus is restored from the germline J gene. J is TRBJ2-7 and V is TRBV9; D may correspond to TRBD1 or TRBD2 (5 bases each). The V gene lost 4 bases and the J gene lost 3 bases, with 14 bases spanning the gap. The CDR3 is made up of 14 amino acids. Per germline, CDR1 SGDLS and CDR2 YYNGEE. CDR3: CASSPRGVLYEQYF. Incomplete CDR3 DNA: TGTGCCAGCAGCCCCAGAGGGGTTCTCTACGAG. Full variable domain (rest looked up from reference TRBV9 and TRBJ2-7): DSGVTQTPKHLITATGQRVTLRCSPRSGDLSVYWYQQSLDQGLQFLIQYYNGEERAKGNILERFSAQQFPDLHSELNLSSLELGDSALYFCASSPRGVLYEQYFGPGTRLTVT.

The sample holds many counts of this clone. The read stops 3 residues short of the end of the CDR3; the missing end is completed from the germline J gene. V is TRBV2 and J is TRBJ1-2; possibly TRBD1 for D (5 bases). Trimming took off 6 bases at V and 4 bases at J, with 12 bases between the two ends. CDR3 length: 13 residues. CDR1 is SNHLY, CDR2 FYNNEI, per germline. The CDR3 sequence is CASRGFGGYGYTF. Partial CDR3 DNA: TGTGCCAGCAGGGGCTTCGGGGGCTATGGC.

This clone was detected a few times. The read terminates 3 residues before the CDR3 end, so the remaining end is supplied by the germline J gene. The gene calls are TRBV30 and TRBJ2-2, with TRBD1 matching 9 bases. In germline, CDR1 is GTSNPN, CDR2 SVGIG (reference sequence). This CDR3 region has 14 residues. CDR3 amino acids: CAWGALDRGEKLFF. The part of the CDR3 DNA that was read is TGTGCCTGGGGGGCCCTAGACAGGGGGGAAAAG.

This clone has only a few counts. The read is 3 residues too short to cover the CDR3 end, so that end is filled in from the germline J gene. The chain couples TRBV6-7 to TRBJ1-5; D remains ambiguous. TRBV6-7 is labeled an ORF, and its function is uncertain. There are 12 residues in the CDR3. V lost 6 bases and J 9 bases, leaving 12 bases between the germline ends. CDR3 protein: CASSHRSRPQHF. The sequenced part of the CDR3 DNA is TGTGCCAGCAGCCACCGCTCGCGGCCC.

As regards this clone: The read stops 3 residues short of the end of the CDR3; the missing end is completed from the germline J gene. The chain couples TRBV7-2 to TRBJ1-5, with D tentatively TRBD1 (6 bases). V lost 4 bases, J lost 3 bases, and 10 bases lay in between. Germline CDR1 reads SGHTA; CDR2 reads FQGNSA. The CDR3 runs to 14 residues. Incomplete CDR3 DNA: TGTGCCAGCAGCTCTCAGGGGATCAATCAGCCC. Its protein product is CASSSQGINQP. The entire CDR3 sequence reads CASSSQGINQPQHF.

This clone was observed at least ten times. Read data end 3 residues before the CDR3 end; the end is taken from the germline J gene. This sequence joins TRBV29-1 and TRBJ2-7; 8 bases align to TRBD1. V dropped 5 bases and J dropped 6; count of bases not matched to a gene: 9. This CDR3 spans 13 amino acids. Germline V gives CDR1 SQVTM, CDR2 ANQGSEA. The covered CDR3 bases are TGCAGCGTTTTGACAGGGGCCCAGGTCGAG. It codes for CSVLTGAQVE. In full, the CDR3 reads CSVLTGAQVEQYF.

The table lists this clone with many counts. The read finishes 3 residues shy of the CDR3 end, and the germline J gene is used to complete it. The rearrangement joins TRBV19 to TRBJ1-2; 7 nucleotides line up with TRBD1. There are 17 residues in the CDR3. Germline CDR1 is LNHDA and CDR2 is SQIVND (reference sequence). The CDR3 bases that were read are TGTGCCAGTAGTATAGATTGGTCAGGGGGTCCAAGAGGGGGC. Translation: CASSIDWSGGPRGG. The CDR3 reads in full as CASSIDWSGGPRGGYTF.

A word on this clone: Mismatch with germline at one junction end may stem from a read error. The sequence runs out 3 residues before the end of the CDR3; the remainder is reconstructed from the germline J gene. The chain has TRBV19 and TRBJ1-2; D might be TRBD1 (6 bases). This CDR3 spans 12 amino acids. Germline CDR1 reads LNHDA; CDR2 reads SQIVND (reference sequence). CDR3 DNA (partial): TGTGCCAGTAGTATACAGGGGTATGAC. Translation: CASSIQGYD. The entire CDR3 protein is CASSIQGYDYTF.

As to this clone: The CDR3 end lies 3 residues beyond the end of the read and is filled in from the germline J gene. The rearrangement uses TRBV5-8 and TRBJ1-4; 8 bases agree with TRBD1. V trimming: 1 base; J trimming: 7 bases; junction bases outside the gene matches: 3. The germline gives CDR1 SGHTS, CDR2 YDEGEE. The CDR3 loop spans 14 amino acids. The CDR3 bases that were read are TGTGCCAGCAGCTTGCGACAGGGGAGTGAAAAA. Translated, it gives CASSLRQGSEK. The whole CDR3 sequence reads CASSLRQGSEKLFF. The variable domain in full, completed from reference TRBV5-8 and TRBJ1-4, reads EAGVTQSPTHLIKTRGQQATLRCSPISGHTSVYWYQQALGLGLQFLLWYDEGEERNRGNFPPRFSGRQFPNYSSELNVNALELEDSALYLCASSLRQGSEKLFFGSGTQLSVL.

This clone was seen at least ten times. The sequenced fragment ends 3 residues before the CDR3 boundary, so the rest is inferred from the germline J gene. The chain links TRBV7-9 to TRBJ1-1; D is undetermined. Germline assignment: CDR1 SEHNR and CDR2 FQNEAQ (reference sequence). V was clipped by 2 bases and J by 1 base, with 11 bases between them. CDR3 length: 15 amino acids. The part of the CDR3 DNA that was read is TGTGCCAGCAGCTTACCCGTCACGGGGAACACTGAA. Encoded protein: CASSLPVTGNTE. From start to end, the CDR3 is CASSLPVTGNTEAFF. Full variable domain (remainder filled in from reference TRBV7-9 and TRBJ1-1): DTGVSQNPRHKITKRGQNVTFRCDPISEHNRLYWYRQTLGQGPEFLTYFQNEAQLEKSRLLSDRFSAERPKGSFSTLEIQRTEQGDSAMYLCASSLPVTGNTEAFFGQGTRLTVV.

This clone was detected only a few times. The read terminates 3 residues ahead of where the CDR3 ends, so the germline J gene completes it. This sequence joins TRBV7-9 and TRBJ1-2, with 8 nucleotides matching TRBD1. The CDR3 consists of 15 residues. CDR1 is SEHNR, CDR2 FQNEAQ, per germline (reference sequence). J was trimmed by 2 bases and V by 1 base; bases with no gene match: 3. The chain's CDR3 is CASSLETGGNYGYTF. Partial CDR3 DNA: TGTGCCAGCAGCTTAGAAACAGGGGGGAACTATGGC.

In its sample, this clone was seen many times. Sequencing ends 3 residues short of the CDR3 end; the germline J gene provides the rest. The chain is built from TRBV14 and TRBJ1-3, with TRBD1 identical over 7 bases. This CDR3 contains 17 residues. Germline assignment: CDR1 SGHDN and CDR2 FVKESK. J lost 0 bases, V lost 1 base, and 6 bases had no gene match. Partial CDR3 DNA: TGTGCCAGCAGCCAAGGGGACAGAGTTCTCTCTGGAAACACC. As protein: CASSQGDRVLSGNT. The whole CDR3 protein is CASSQGDRVLSGNTIYF.

This clone was detected ten times or more. The CDR3 is cut off 3 residues early in the read; its end comes from the germline J gene. The chain uses TRBV5-1 and TRBJ1-1; TRBD1 agrees at 9 bases. The CDR3 is 17 amino acids. Germline CDR1 and CDR2: SGHRS and YFSETQ. The V segment lost 5 bases and the J segment 5 bases; nucleotides outside the gene matches: 16. CDR3 sequence: CASSLQGAEGGGTEAFF. The CDR3 DNA, read in part, is TGCGCCAGCAGTCTACAGGGGGCTGAAGGCGGAGGGACTGAA. Using reference TRBV5-1 and TRBJ1-1 for the parts outside the CDR3, the full variable domain is KAGVTQTPRYLIKTRGQQVTLSCSPISGHRSVSWYQQTPGQGLQFLFEYFSETQRNKGNFPGRFSGRQFSNSRSEMNVSTLELGDSALYLCASSLQGAEGGGTEAFFGQGTRLTVV.

With regard to this clone: The DNA ends 3 residues before the CDR3 does, and the rest of the CDR3 is filled in from the germline J gene. The chain joins TRBV19 to TRBJ2-3, with 8 bases that match TRBD2. CDR1 and CDR2 (germline): LNHDA, SQIVND (reference sequence). J was trimmed by 2 bases and V by 0 bases; bases with no gene match: 7. This CDR3 has 17 amino acids. CDR3 protein: CASSIEAEAGDTDTQYF. The DNA read from the CDR3 is TGTGCCAGTAGTATAGAAGCTGAAGCGGGGGACACAGATACG.

This clone occurred many times. The read comes to an end 3 residues before the CDR3 does, leaving the germline J gene to fill in the end. The chain links TRBV7-2 to TRBJ1-4, with D perhaps matching TRBD1 (5 bases). The CDR3 covers 13 residues. Trimming took off 0 bases at V and 10 bases at J, with 9 bases between the two ends. Per germline, CDR1 SGHTA and CDR2 FQGNSA. CDR3 protein: CASSLAWGGKLFF. The DNA read from the CDR3 is TGTGCCAGCAGCTTAGCATGGGGGGGAAAA.

This clone was seen ten or more times. The CDR3 goes on 3 residues after the read ends, and that part is filled in from the germline J gene. The J gene is TRBJ2-7, the V gene TRBV7-2; D might be TRBD2 (6 bases). Deletions cut 2 bases from V and 3 bases from J, with 11 bases between. The CDR3 is 14 residues long. Germline CDR1 reads SGHTA; CDR2 reads FQGNSA. CDR3 sequence: CASSLPGLNYEQYF. The CDR3 DNA, read in part, is TGTGCCAGCAGCTTACCGGGACTGAACTACGAG.

A few counts support this clone. The read terminates 3 residues ahead of where the CDR3 ends, so the germline J gene completes it. The V call is TRBV19, the J call TRBJ2-7; 7 nucleotides match TRBD2. The CDR3 runs 14 residues. V gave up 4 bases and J gave up 4 bases; unmatched junction bases: 7. The germline gives CDR1 LNHDA, CDR2 SQIVND (reference sequence). The sequenced CDR3 bases are TGTGCCAGTAGTACCGGGACTAACCAATACGAG. This gives the protein CASSTGTNQYE. The complete CDR3 sequence is CASSTGTNQYEQYF.

Worth noting for this clone: Coverage ceases 3 residues before the CDR3 finishes, and the germline J gene fills in the end. The chain recombines TRBV2 with TRBJ2-7; 11 nucleotides match TRBD2. The CDR3 loop spans 14 amino acids. J was trimmed by 2 bases and V by 7 bases; bases with no gene match: 4. CDR1 and CDR2 from the germline V gene are SNHLY and FYNNEI. CDR3 bases read: TGTGCCAGCACCACTAGCGGGAGTGCCTACGAG. This codes for CASTTSGSAYE. The full CDR3 protein is CASTTSGSAYEQYF.

This clone showed up many times. The read stops 3 residues short of the end of the CDR3; the missing end is completed from the germline J gene. The V and J genes are TRBV19 and TRBJ2-1, with D uncertain. Germline loops: CDR1 LNHDA, CDR2 SQIVND (reference sequence). The CDR3 length is 13 residues. V lost 7 bases and J 2 bases, leaving 9 bases between the germline ends. The CDR3 spells CASKGSTYNEQFF. Partial CDR3 DNA: TGTGCCAGTAAGGGCAGTACCTACAATGAG. The whole variable domain, filled in from reference TRBV19 and TRBJ2-1, reads DGGITQSPKYLFRKEGQNVTLSCEQNLNHDAMYWYRQDPGQGLRLIYYSQIVNDFQKGDIAEGYSVSREKKESFPLTVTSAQKNPTAFYLCASKGSTYNEQFFGPGTRLTVL.

With respect to this clone: The read is 3 residues too short to cover the CDR3 end, so that end is filled in from the germline J gene. V is TRBV19 and J is TRBJ1-2; D perhaps matches TRBD1 (6 bases). Per the germline V gene, CDR1 is LNHDA and CDR2 is SQIVND (reference sequence). The length of the CDR3 is 15 residues. The CDR3 bases that were read are TGTGCCAGTAGTATCGCAGGGGTTGCCAAAAACATC. This sequence encodes CASSIAGVAKNI. The entire CDR3 protein is CASSIAGVAKNIYTF.

For this clone: Coverage ceases 3 residues before the CDR3 finishes, and the germline J gene fills in the end. V gene TRBV19 combines with J gene TRBJ1-4; possible D gene TRBD1, 5 bases. This CDR3 has 18 residues. Germline V gene lookup returns CDR1 LNHDA and CDR2 SQIVND (reference sequence). The CDR3 bases that were read are TGTGCCAGTAGTATAGAAGGGGCGGGGAGCTCCTATAATTCACCA. This sequence encodes CASSIEGAGSSYNSP. The complete CDR3 protein is CASSIEGAGSSYNSPLFF.

This clone was picked up many times. Read coverage stops 3 residues before the CDR3 terminus; the germline J gene supplies the remainder. The chain links TRBV5-4 to TRBJ2-4; D unresolved. The germline V and J ends were trimmed by 4 bases and 1 base, with 9 bases remaining between them. The CDR3 has 14 amino acids. CDR1 SGHNT and CDR2 YYREEE come from the germline V gene (reference sequence). CDR3 DNA (partial): TGTGCCAGCAGCCCGGGTGGGGCCAAAAACATT. Translation: CASSPGGAKNI. The full CDR3 protein is CASSPGGAKNIQYF.

In regard to this clone: The observed sequence ends 3 residues before the CDR3 terminus, with the missing tail filled in from the germline J gene. V usage is TRBV7-2 and J usage is TRBJ1-2, with no clear D. The germline V gene encodes CDR1 SGHTA and CDR2 FQGNSA. The CDR3 sequence is 14 residues long. This CDR3 reads CASSSVGGSYDYTF. Incomplete CDR3 DNA: TGTGCCAGCAGCTCCGTGGGCGGGTCCTACGAC.

This clone appeared many times. The missing CDR3 end, 3 residues past where the read stops, is filled in from the germline J gene. V and J are TRBV5-8 and TRBJ1-5, with 8 positions matching TRBD1. V lost 3 bases, J lost 2 bases, and 4 bases stayed unmatched. Germline V lookup: CDR1 SGHTS, CDR2 YDEGEE. The CDR3 is 15 residues long. The CDR3 bases that were read are TGTGCCAGCAGCTCCGGGACAGGACGCAATCAGCCC. This codes for CASSSGTGRNQP. The CDR3 in its entirety is CASSSGTGRNQPQHF.

Remarks on this clone: Coverage ceases 3 residues before the CDR3 finishes, and the germline J gene fills in the end. The chain has TRBV10-2 and TRBJ2-1; 10 bases are shared with TRBD2. Germline CDR1 and CDR2: WSHSY and SAAADI. The CDR3 extends over 17 amino acids. Unmatched junction bases numbered 12, after V lost 3 bases and J lost 7 bases. CDR3 DNA, as far as it was read: TGCGCCAGCAGTGACCCCCTTAGCGGGGGGCACTTAAATGAG. Its protein product is CASSDPLSGGHLNE. The entire CDR3 sequence reads CASSDPLSGGHLNEQFF.

This clone was seen many times. The read ends 3 residues early relative to the CDR3; the germline J gene fills the gap. The V gene is TRBV12-3 or TRBV12-4, the J gene TRBJ2-5; TRBD2 matches at 13 bases. J lost 4 bases, V lost 4 bases, and 6 bases had no gene match. The CDR3 sequence is 16 residues long. This CDR3 reads CASSSSTSGRPETQYF. The CDR3 bases that were read are TGTGCCAGCAGTTCCTCGACTAGCGGGAGGCCAGAGACC.